This passage covers 25 T cell receptor beta chains from one sample sequenced in a study of shared clonotypes between healthy human individuals. Only in-frame clones appear in the TCRdb table, and some are missing; sequencing was by immunoSEQ multiplex PCR. In the table there are hundreds of thousands of clones, around three quarters of which are singletons. Sequences were obtained from memory CD4+ T cells sorted from blood. Subset here: CD45RA-negative fraction. These receptors were obtained from a woman between 25 and 40 years old in good health.

V gene TRBV7-9 combines with J gene TRBJ2-1; the D gene is possibly TRBD2 (6 bases). CDR1 is SEHNR, CDR2 FQNEAQ, per germline (reference sequence). The CDR3 runs to 17 residues. V was pared by 5 bases and J by 1 base, with 18 bases between. DNA for the CDR3: TGTGCCAGCAGCGACCCCCTGGTGGCGGGATCCTACAATGAGCAGTTCTTC. Translating gives CASSDPLVAGSYNEQFF.

This clone has only a few counts. The rearrangement links TRBV29-1 to TRBJ1-1; D is ambiguous. This CDR3 is 12 amino acids long. Germline V CDR1 and CDR2: SQVTM, ANQGSEA. The V end was cut by 6 bases, the J end by 0 bases, with 8 bases between. CDR3 DNA sequence: TGCAGCGTGGCAGTGATGAACACTGAAGCTTTCTTT. It codes for CSVAVMNTEAFF.

There are many counts of this clone. V and J are TRBV5-1 and TRBJ2-5; 12 bases fit TRBD2. Germline lookup yields CDR1 SGHRS and CDR2 YFSETQ. After removal of 4 bases from V and 5 bases from J, the junction contained 15 bases not matched to a gene. This CDR3 is built from 18 residues. The CDR3 spells CASSARLAGEIKVETQYF. The CDR3 DNA sequence: TGCGCCAGCAGCGCCCGACTAGCGGGAGAAATTAAGGTGGAGACCCAGTACTTC. Full variable domain (outside the CDR3, taken from reference TRBV5-1 and TRBJ2-5): KAGVTQTPRYLIKTRGQQVTLSCSPISGHRSVSWYQQTPGQGLQFLFEYFSETQRNKGNFPGRFSGRQFSNSRSEMNVSTLELGDSALYLCASSARLAGEIKVETQYFGPGTRLLVL.

CDR3 sequence: CASSPTGSLGTEAFF. CDR3 nucleotide sequence: TGCGCCAGCAGCCCAACCGGATCTCTGGGTACTGAAGCTTTCTTT. The chain is built from TRBV5-1 and TRBJ1-1; D uncertain. Germline V CDR1 and CDR2: SGHRS, YFSETQ. The V end lost 4 bases, the J end lost 5 bases, and 18 bases lay between the germline ends. The CDR3 has 15 amino acids.

The CDR3 sequence is CASSLAGGTHEQYF. The CDR3 DNA is TGTGCCAGCAGCTTGGCGGGAGGTACCCACGAGCAGTACTTC. This chain connects TRBV11-1 to TRBJ2-7; 8 bases agree with TRBD2. The V segment lost 3 bases and the J segment 5 bases; nucleotides outside the gene matches: 6. Germline assignment: CDR1 SGHAT and CDR2 FQDESV (reference sequence). The CDR3 is made up of 14 amino acids.

The J gene is TRBJ1-2, the V gene TRBV7-8; possibly TRBD1 for D (5 bases). The germline V and J ends were trimmed by 5 bases and 4 bases, with 17 bases remaining between them. Germline assignment: CDR1 SGHVS and CDR2 FQNEAQ. This CDR3 region has 15 residues. Here the CDR3 reads CASSAASGTGYGYTF. The CDR3 DNA follows: TGTGCCAGCAGCGCCGCCTCTGGGACTGGCTATGGCTACACCTTC. Filled out from reference TRBV7-8 and TRBJ1-2, the complete variable domain reads GAGVSQSPRYKVAKRGQDVALRCDPISGHVSLFWYQQALGQGPEFLTYFQNEAQLDKSGLPSDRFFAERPEGSVSTLKIQRTQQEDSAVYLCASSAASGTGYGYTFGSGTRLTVV.

This chain connects TRBV20-1 to TRBJ2-1; D gene uncertain. This CDR3 contains 11 residues. Germline assignment: CDR1 DFQATT and CDR2 SNEGSKA (reference sequence). The V end was cut by 0 bases, the J end by 7 bases, with 4 bases between. The CDR3 region has the DNA TGCAGTGCTAGAGATCAAAATGAGCAGTTCTTC. Encoded protein: CSARDQNEQFF.

The chain recombines TRBV7-2 with TRBJ2-6; D might be TRBD1 (5 bases). Germline values: CDR1 SGHTA, CDR2 FQGNSA. There are 15 residues in the CDR3. The germline V and J ends were trimmed by 5 bases and 2 bases, with 10 bases remaining between them. CDR3 DNA sequence: TGTGCCAGCAGCCCACCCAGGGCTGGGGCCAACGTCCTGACTTTC. It codes for CASSPPRAGANVLTF.

This clone was counted between two and nine times. V gene TRBV19 combines with J gene TRBJ1-5; D is unclear. The germline gives CDR1 LNHDA, CDR2 SQIVND (reference sequence). The CDR3 is made up of 15 amino acids. Trimming removed 6 bases at V and 1 base at J, with 13 bases between. The CDR3 DNA follows: TGTGCCAGTAGAAGTTTCGGCCAGAGCAATCAGCCCCAGCATTTT. It specifies CASRSFGQSNQPQHF.

To note about this clone: The germline gene is not matched at one end of the junction; a read error may be the cause. V is TRBV7-9 and J is TRBJ1-2; possible D gene TRBD1, 5 bases. The CDR3 loop spans 13 amino acids. Germline loops: CDR1 SEHNR, CDR2 FQNEAQ (reference sequence). The CDR3 spells CASRTDSQGGYTF. DNA of the CDR3: TGTGCCAGCAGAACAGACAGCCAGGGAGGCTATACCTTC.

The chain employs TRBV5-1 and TRBJ2-3; TRBD2 matches at 10 bases. This CDR3 has 18 amino acids. CDR1 and CDR2 from the germline V gene are SGHRS and YFSETQ. V shed 2 bases and J 0 bases; nucleotides not matched to a gene: 9. DNA for the CDR3: TGCGCCAGCAGCTTTGCCCTGGGACTAGCGAGTAGCACAGATACGCAGTATTTT. This encodes CASSFALGLASSTDTQYF.

The chain is built from TRBV19 and TRBJ1-1; 9 bases match TRBD1. Looked up from germline, CDR1 is LNHDA and CDR2 is SQIVND (reference sequence). J lost 6 bases, V lost 4 bases, and 9 bases had no gene match. CDR3 size: 15 residues. Here the CDR3 DNA reads TGTGCCAGTAGTACCATGTCGACAGGGGGGCCTGAAGCTTTCTTT. It is translated as CASSTMSTGGPEAFF.

The chain couples TRBV19 to TRBJ1-3; 7 bases line up with TRBD1. J lost 4 bases, V lost 9 bases, and 12 bases had no gene match. CDR3 length equals 15 residues. CDR1 is LNHDA, CDR2 SQIVND, per germline (reference sequence). The CDR3 is CASAGAGGAGNTIYF. Written as DNA, the CDR3 is TGTGCCAGCGCCGGGGCAGGGGGTGCCGGAAACACCATATATTTT.

The V gene is TRBV28, the J gene TRBJ1-3; 7 positions agree with TRBD1. Germline trimming cut 6 bases from V and 4 bases from J; bases unmatched to any gene: 15. This CDR3 region has 17 residues. CDR1 and CDR2 from the germline V gene are MDHEN and SYDVKM. The chain's CDR3 is CASRQRQGLLSGNTIYF. The CDR3 DNA sequence: TGTGCCAGCAGACAAAGACAGGGACTCTTATCCGGAAACACCATATATTTT.

At least ten counts were recorded for this clone. Other DNA sequences in the sample encode the same CDR3. The chain is built from TRBV27 and TRBJ2-3; the match to TRBD2 covers 9 bases. The germline V gene encodes CDR1 MNHEY and CDR2 SMNVEV (reference sequence). The CDR3 loop spans 16 amino acids. Losses at the gene ends were 1 base for V and 3 bases for J; bases not matched to a gene: 5. CDR3 sequence (DNA): TGTGCCAGCAGTTTATATAGCGGGAGAAGGACAGATACGCAGTATTTT. As protein: CASSLYSGRRTDTQYF.

The chain is built from TRBV7-3 and TRBJ2-2, with D uncertain. The CDR3 spans 14 residues. Germline-derived CDR1 and CDR2 are SGHTA and FQGTGA. Deletions cut 0 bases from V and 5 bases from J, with 7 bases between. The CDR3, as DNA: TGTGCCAGCAGCTTAACGTTGGGGACCGGGGAGCTGTTTTTT. Encoded protein: CASSLTLGTGELFF.

This chain joins TRBV25-1 and TRBJ1-1; 8 bases align to TRBD1. V shed 5 bases, J shed 4 bases, and the junction held 6 bases outside the gene matches. The germline V gene encodes CDR1 MGHDK and CDR2 SYGVNS. The CDR3 contains 14 residues. The CDR3 DNA is TGTGCCAGCAGTTCAGGGGGCGCGATCACTGAAGCTTTCTTT. Translating gives CASSSGGAITEAFF.

The CDR3 bases are TGCGCCAGCAGCCAAGATCAGTTTTCAACTAATGAAAAACTGTTTTTT. Translation: CASSQDQFSTNEKLFF. The V call is TRBV4-1, the J call TRBJ1-4; D is unresolved. The CDR3 runs to 16 residues. CDR1 MGHRA and CDR2 YSYEKL come from the germline V gene. With 0 bases removed from V and 0 bases from J, the gap between germline ends came to 8 bases.

This clone is a singleton in its sample. This rearrangement joins TRBV7-8 to TRBJ2-4; no clear D. This CDR3 contains 15 residues. Germline V gene data show CDR1 as SGHVS and CDR2 as FQNEAQ. Trimming removed 1 base from V and 0 bases from J, with 7 bases in between. In nucleotides, the CDR3 is TGTGCCAGCAGCTTAGGGAGAGTAGCCAAAAACATTCAGTACTTC. This gives the protein CASSLGRVAKNIQYF. Using reference TRBV7-8 and TRBJ2-4 for the parts outside the CDR3, the full variable domain is GAGVSQSPRYKVAKRGQDVALRCDPISGHVSLFWYQQALGQGPEFLTYFQNEAQLDKSGLPSDRFFAERPEGSVSTLKIQRTQQEDSAVYLCASSLGRVAKNIQYFGAGTRLSVL.

For this clone: The sample holds other DNA sequences that translate to the same CDR3. CDR3 region: CASSLAQGASTDTQYF. CDR3 DNA: TGCGCCAGCAGCTTGGCCCAGGGGGCCAGCACAGATACGCAGTATTTT. The chain recombines TRBV5-1 with TRBJ2-3; 8 bases are a match to TRBD1. The length of the CDR3 is 16 residues. J gave up 0 bases and V 0 bases, and 3 bases lay outside the gene matches. Germline loops: CDR1 SGHRS, CDR2 YFSETQ.

The rearrangement joins TRBV4-1 to TRBJ2-3; 9 bases agree with TRBD1. The CDR3 spans 16 residues. With V trimmed by 3 bases and J by 4 bases, 8 bases remained unmatched. CDR1 MGHRA and CDR2 YSYEKL come from the germline V gene. The CDR3 here is CASSHSTGGRSDTQYF. DNA of the CDR3: TGCGCCAGCAGCCATTCGACAGGGGGACGCTCAGATACGCAGTATTTT.

V and J are TRBV19 and TRBJ1-4; D uncertain. V lost 3 bases to trimming and J lost 7 bases, with 9 bases between them. Germline CDR1 and CDR2: LNHDA and SQIVND (reference sequence). The CDR3 has 13 residues. The CDR3 DNA sequence: TGTGCCAGTAGTATCGCAAGTCGTGAAAAACTGTTTTTT. This encodes CASSIASREKLFF.

The chain couples TRBV5-4 to TRBJ1-5; 10 bases align to TRBD1. The CDR3 loop spans 17 amino acids. V was clipped by 4 bases and J by 0 bases; unmatched bases: 7. The V gene's germline CDR1 is SGHNT and CDR2 YYREEE (reference sequence). CDR3 nucleotide sequence: TGTGCCAGCAGCGCCACCGGGACAGGGGATAGCAATCAGCCCCAGCATTTT. Translated: CASSATGTGDSNQPQHF.

The chain links TRBV9 to TRBJ1-3; TRBD1 matches at 8 bases. J lost 4 bases, V lost 2 bases, and 2 bases had no gene match. Germline CDR1 SGDLS, CDR2 YYNGEE. The CDR3 has 14 residues. CDR3 nucleotide sequence: TGTGCCAGCAGCGTCCAGGGGGCGGGAAACACCATATATTTT. Amino acid sequence: CASSVQGAGNTIYF.

The chain is built from TRBV7-2 and TRBJ2-2; 9 bases agree with TRBD2. In germline, CDR1 is SGHTA, CDR2 FQGNSA. J gave up 5 bases and V 3 bases, and 4 bases lay outside the gene matches. This CDR3 spans 15 amino acids. This CDR3 is CASSFSLAGTGELFF. CDR3 nucleotide sequence: TGTGCCAGCAGCTTTAGCCTAGCGGGGACCGGGGAGCTGTTTTTT. The full variable domain, completed using reference TRBV7-2 and TRBJ2-2, is GAGVSQSPSNKVTEKGKDVELRCDPISGHTALYWYRQSLGQGLEFLIYFQGNSAPDKSGLPSDRFSAERTGGSVSTLTIQRTQQEDSAVYLCASSFSLAGTGELFFGEGSRLTVL.